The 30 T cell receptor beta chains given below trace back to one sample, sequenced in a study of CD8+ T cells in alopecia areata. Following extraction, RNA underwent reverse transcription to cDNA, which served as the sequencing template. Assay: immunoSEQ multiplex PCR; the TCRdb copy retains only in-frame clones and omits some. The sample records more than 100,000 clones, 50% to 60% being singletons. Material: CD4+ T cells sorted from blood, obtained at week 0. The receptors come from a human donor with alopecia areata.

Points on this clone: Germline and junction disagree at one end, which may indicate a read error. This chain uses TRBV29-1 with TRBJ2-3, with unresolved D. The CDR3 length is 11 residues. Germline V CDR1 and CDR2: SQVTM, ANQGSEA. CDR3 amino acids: CSVGRPDAQYF. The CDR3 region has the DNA TGCAGCGTTGGCCGGCCAGATGCGCAGTATTTT.

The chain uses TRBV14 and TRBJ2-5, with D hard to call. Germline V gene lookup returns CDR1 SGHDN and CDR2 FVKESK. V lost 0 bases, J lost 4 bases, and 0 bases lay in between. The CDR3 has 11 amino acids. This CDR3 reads CASSQEETQYF. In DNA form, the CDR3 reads TGTGCCAGCAGCCAAGAAGAGACCCAGTACTTC.

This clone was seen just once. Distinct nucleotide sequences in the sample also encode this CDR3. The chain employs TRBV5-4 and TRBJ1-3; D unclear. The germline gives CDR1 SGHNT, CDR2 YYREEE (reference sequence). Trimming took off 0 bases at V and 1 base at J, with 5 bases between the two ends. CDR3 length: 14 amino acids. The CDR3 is CASSLGQSGNTIYF. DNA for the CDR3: TGTGCCAGCAGCTTGGGGCAATCTGGAAACACCATATATTTT.

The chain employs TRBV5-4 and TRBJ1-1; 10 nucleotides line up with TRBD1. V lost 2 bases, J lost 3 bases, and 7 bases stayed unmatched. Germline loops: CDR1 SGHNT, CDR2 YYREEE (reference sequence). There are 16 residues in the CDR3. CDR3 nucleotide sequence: TGTGCCAGCAGCTTCGACAGGGGGCGGCTGCACACTGAAGCTTTCTTT. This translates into CASSFDRGRLHTEAFF. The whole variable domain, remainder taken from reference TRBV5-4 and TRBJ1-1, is ETGVTQSPTHLIKTRGQQVTLRCSSQSGHNTVSWYQQALGQGPQFIFQYYREEENGRGNFPPRFSGLQFPNYSSELNVNALELDDSALYLCASSFDRGRLHTEAFFGQGTRLTVV.

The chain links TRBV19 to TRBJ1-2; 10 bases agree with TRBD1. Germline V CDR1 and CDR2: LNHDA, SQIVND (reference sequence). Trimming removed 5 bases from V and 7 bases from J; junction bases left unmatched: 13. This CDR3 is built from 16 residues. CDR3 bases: TGTGCCAGTAGTCCAACCGGGACAGGGGAATTTGGTGGCTACACCTTC. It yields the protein CASSPTGTGEFGGYTF. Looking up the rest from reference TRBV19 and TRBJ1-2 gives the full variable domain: DGGITQSPKYLFRKEGQNVTLSCEQNLNHDAMYWYRQDPGQGLRLIYYSQIVNDFQKGDIAEGYSVSREKKESFPLTVTSAQKNPTAFYLCASSPTGTGEFGGYTFGSGTRLTVV.

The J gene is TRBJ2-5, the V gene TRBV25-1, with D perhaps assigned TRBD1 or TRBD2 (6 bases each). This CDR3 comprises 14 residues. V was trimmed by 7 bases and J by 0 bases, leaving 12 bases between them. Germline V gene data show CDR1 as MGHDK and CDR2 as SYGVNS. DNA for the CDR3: TGTGCCAGCACTGAGGGGGGAAACCAAGAGACCCAGTACTTC. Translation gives CASTEGGNQETQYF.

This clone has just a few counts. CDR3 sequence (DNA): TGTGCCAGCAGTGAAGCGGGAGACCACAATGAGCAGTTCTTC. This gives the protein CASSEAGDHNEQFF. V gene TRBV28 combines with J gene TRBJ2-1; 8 positions match TRBD2. Germline V gene data show CDR1 as MDHEN and CDR2 as SYDVKM. The CDR3 runs 14 residues. V shed 5 bases and J 5 bases; nucleotides not matched to a gene: 5. Full variable domain (rest looked up from reference TRBV28 and TRBJ2-1): DVKVTQSSRYLVKRTGEKVFLECVQDMDHENMFWYRQDPGLGLRLIYFSYDVKMKEKGDIPEGYSVSREKKERFSLILESASTNQTSMYLCASSEAGDHNEQFFGPGTRLTVL.

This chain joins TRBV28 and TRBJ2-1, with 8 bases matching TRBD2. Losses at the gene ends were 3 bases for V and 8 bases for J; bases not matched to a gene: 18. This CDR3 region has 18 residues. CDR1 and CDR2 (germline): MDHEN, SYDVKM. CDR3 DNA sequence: TGTGCCAGCAGTTTTATCCTGAACAGCGGGAGATCGATGGATGAGCAGTTCTTC. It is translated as CASSFILNSGRSMDEQFF.

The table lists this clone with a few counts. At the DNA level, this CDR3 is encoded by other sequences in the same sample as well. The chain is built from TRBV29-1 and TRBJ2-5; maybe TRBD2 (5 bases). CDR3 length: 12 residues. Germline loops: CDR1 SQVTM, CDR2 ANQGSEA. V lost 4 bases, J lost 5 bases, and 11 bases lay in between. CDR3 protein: CSVGTGWETQYF. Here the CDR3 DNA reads TGCAGCGTTGGGACTGGCTGGGAGACCCAGTACTTC.

CDR3 DNA sequence: TGCGCCAGCAGCTCTTCCGGGACAGGGATTGGCTACACCTTC. It translates to CASSSSGTGIGYTF. The rearrangement links TRBV5-1 to TRBJ1-2; TRBD1 aligns across 9 bases. With 3 bases clipped from V and 7 bases from J, the junction kept 7 bases outside the gene matches. The CDR3 length is 14 residues. CDR1 is SGHRS and CDR2 is YFSETQ in the germline V gene.

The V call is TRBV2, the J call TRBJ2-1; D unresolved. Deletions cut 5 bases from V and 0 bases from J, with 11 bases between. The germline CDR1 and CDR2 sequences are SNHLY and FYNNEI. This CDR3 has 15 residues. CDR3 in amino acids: CASSYTGPSYNEQFF. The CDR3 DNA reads TGTGCCAGCAGTTATACGGGTCCCTCCTACAATGAGCAGTTCTTC.

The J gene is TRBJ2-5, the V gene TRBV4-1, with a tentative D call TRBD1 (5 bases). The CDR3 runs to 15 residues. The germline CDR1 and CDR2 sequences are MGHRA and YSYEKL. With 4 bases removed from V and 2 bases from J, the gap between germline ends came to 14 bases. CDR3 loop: CASSLFRQSQETQYF. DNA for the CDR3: TGCGCCAGCAGCCTCTTTAGACAGAGTCAAGAGACCCAGTACTTC.

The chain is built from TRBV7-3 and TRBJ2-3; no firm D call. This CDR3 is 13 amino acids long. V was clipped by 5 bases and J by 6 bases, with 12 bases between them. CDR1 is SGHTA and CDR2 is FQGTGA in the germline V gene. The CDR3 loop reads CASSRNDGDTQYF. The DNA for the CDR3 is TGTGCCAGCAGCCGCAACGACGGGGATACGCAGTATTTT.

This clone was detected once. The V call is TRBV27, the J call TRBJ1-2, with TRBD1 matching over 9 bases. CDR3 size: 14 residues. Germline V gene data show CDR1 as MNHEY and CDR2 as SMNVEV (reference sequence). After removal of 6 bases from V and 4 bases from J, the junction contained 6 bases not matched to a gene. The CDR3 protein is CASRSRDRVYGYTF. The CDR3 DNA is TGTGCCAGCAGGAGCCGGGACAGGGTCTATGGCTACACCTTC.

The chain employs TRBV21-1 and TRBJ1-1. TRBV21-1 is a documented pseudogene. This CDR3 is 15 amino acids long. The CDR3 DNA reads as TGTGCCAGCAGCAAAGGGACGGGGGGTCTGGCTGAAGCTTTCTTT. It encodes CASSKGTGGLAEAFF.

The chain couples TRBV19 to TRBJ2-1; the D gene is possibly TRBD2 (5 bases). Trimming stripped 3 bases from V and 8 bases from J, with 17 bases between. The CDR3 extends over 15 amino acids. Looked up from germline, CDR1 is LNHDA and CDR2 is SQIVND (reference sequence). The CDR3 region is CASSMLFRGGDEQFF. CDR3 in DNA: TGTGCCAGTAGTATGCTTTTCAGAGGAGGCGATGAGCAGTTCTTC.

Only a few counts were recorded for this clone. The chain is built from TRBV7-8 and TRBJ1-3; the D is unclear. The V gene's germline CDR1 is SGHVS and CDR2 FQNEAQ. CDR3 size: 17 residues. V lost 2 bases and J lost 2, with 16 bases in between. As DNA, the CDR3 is TGTGCCAGCAGCTTACCTATTGAGAGTACTCCTGGAAACACCATATATTTT. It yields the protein CASSLPIESTPGNTIYF.

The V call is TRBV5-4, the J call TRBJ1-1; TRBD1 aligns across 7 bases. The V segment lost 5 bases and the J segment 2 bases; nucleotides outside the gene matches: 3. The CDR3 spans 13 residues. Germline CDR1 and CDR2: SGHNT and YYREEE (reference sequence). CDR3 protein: CASRTGPNTEAFF. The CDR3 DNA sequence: TGTGCCAGCAGGACAGGGCCCAACACTGAAGCTTTCTTT. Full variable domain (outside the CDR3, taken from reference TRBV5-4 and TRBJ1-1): ETGVTQSPTHLIKTRGQQVTLRCSSQSGHNTVSWYQQALGQGPQFIFQYYREEENGRGNFPPRFSGLQFPNYSSELNVNALELDDSALYLCASRTGPNTEAFFGQGTRLTVV.

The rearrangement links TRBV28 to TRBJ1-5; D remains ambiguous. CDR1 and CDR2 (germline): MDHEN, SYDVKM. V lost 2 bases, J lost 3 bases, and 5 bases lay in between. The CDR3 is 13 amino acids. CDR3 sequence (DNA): TGTGCCAGCAGTTTACAGTTCAATCAGCCCCAGCATTTT. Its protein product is CASSLQFNQPQHF.

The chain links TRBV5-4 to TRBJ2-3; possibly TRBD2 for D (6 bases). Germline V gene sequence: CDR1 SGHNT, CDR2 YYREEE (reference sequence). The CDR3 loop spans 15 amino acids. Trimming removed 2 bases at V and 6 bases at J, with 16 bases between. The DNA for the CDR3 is TGTGCCAGCAGCTTCGGGGTACGGGGGTTGGATACGCAGTATTTT. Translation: CASSFGVRGLDTQYF.

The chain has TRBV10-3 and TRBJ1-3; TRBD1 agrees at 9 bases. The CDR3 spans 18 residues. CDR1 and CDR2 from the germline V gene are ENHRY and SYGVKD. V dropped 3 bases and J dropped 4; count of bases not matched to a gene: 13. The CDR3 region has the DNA TGTGCCATCAGTGAATTCCCGGACAGGGGAGTTGGAGGAAACACCATATATTTT. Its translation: CAISEFPDRGVGGNTIYF.

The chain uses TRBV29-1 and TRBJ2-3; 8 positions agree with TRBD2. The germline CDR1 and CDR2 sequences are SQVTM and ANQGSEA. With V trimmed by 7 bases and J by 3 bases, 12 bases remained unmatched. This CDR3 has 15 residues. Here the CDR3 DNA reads TGCAGCGCCCAGAACGGACTAGCTCTGACAGATACGCAGTATTTT. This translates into CSAQNGLALTDTQYF.

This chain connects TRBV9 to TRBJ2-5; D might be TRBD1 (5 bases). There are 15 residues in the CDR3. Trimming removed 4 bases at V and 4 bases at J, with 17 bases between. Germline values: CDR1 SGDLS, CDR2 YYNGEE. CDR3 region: CASSSKGRVRETQYF. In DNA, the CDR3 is TGTGCCAGCAGCTCTAAGGGCAGGGTAAGAGAGACCCAGTACTTC.

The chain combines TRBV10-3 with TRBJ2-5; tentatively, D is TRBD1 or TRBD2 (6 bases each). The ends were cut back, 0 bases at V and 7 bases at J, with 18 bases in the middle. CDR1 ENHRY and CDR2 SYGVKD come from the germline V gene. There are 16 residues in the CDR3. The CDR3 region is CAISESISTGATTQYF. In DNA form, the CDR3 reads TGTGCCATCAGTGAGTCGATTTCCACGGGGGCGACGACCCAGTACTTC.

This chain's CDR3 is CATSSHTGPISYEQYF. The DNA for the CDR3 is TGTGCCACCAGCAGTCACACCGGACCAATTTCCTACGAGCAGTACTTC. This chain links TRBV15 with TRBJ2-7; unclear D gene. The CDR3 loop spans 16 amino acids. Between the trimmed V and J ends, which lost 3 bases and 1 base, there was a span of 16 bases. Per germline, CDR1 LNHNV and CDR2 YYDKDF (reference sequence).

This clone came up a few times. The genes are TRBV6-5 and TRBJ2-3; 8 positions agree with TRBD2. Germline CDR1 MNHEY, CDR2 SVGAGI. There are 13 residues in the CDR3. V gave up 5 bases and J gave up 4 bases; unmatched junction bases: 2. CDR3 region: CASSPGGADTQYF. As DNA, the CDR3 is TGTGCCAGCAGTCCCGGGGGGGCAGATACGCAGTATTTT.

CDR3 loop: CASSPTTSGANVLTF. The CDR3 nucleotides are TGTGCCAGCAGCCCGACAACCTCTGGGGCCAACGTCCTGACTTTC. The chain carries TRBV7-7 and TRBJ2-6; unclear D gene. CDR3 size: 15 residues. Trimming shortened V by 5 bases and J by 0 bases, and 8 bases separated the two germline ends. Germline CDR1 and CDR2: SSHAT and FNYEAQ (reference sequence).

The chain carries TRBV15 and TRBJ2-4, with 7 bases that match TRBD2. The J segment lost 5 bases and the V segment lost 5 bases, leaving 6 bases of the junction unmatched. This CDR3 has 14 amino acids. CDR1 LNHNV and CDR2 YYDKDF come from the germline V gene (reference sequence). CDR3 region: CATSLGGLQNIQYF. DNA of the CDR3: TGTGCCACCAGCCTCGGGGGACTACAAAACATTCAGTACTTC.

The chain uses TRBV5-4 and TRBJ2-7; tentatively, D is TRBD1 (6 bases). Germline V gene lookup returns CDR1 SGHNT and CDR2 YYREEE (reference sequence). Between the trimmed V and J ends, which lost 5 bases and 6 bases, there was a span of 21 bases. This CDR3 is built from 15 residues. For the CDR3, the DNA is TGTGCCAGCAGTTCGCGGTGGGGGCCCCAGGCCGAGCAGTACTTC. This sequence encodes CASSSRWGPQAEQYF.

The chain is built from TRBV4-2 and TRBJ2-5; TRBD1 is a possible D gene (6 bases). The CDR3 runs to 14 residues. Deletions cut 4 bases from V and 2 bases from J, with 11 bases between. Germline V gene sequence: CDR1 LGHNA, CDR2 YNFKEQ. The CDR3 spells CASSPGTKQETQYF. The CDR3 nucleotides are TGTGCCAGCAGCCCCGGGACAAAACAAGAGACCCAGTACTTC.